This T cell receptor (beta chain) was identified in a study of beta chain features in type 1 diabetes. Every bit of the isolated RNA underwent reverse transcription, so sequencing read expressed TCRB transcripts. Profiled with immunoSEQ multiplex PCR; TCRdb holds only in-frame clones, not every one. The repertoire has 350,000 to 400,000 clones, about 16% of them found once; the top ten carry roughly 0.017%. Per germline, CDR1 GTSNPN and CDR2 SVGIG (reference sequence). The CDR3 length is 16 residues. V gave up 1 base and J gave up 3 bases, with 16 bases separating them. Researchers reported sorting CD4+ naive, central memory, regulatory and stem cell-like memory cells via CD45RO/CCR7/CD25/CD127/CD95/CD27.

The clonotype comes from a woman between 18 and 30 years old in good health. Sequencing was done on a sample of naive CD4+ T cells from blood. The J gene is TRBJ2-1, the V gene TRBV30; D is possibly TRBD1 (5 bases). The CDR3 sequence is CAWSGNRQTSYNEQFF. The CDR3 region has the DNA TGTGCCTGGAGTGGAAACCGACAGACGAGCTACAATGAGCAGTTCTTC.